A selection of T cell receptor beta chains follows, all from one sample in a study of technical replicates of blood from a few donors. Here immunoSEQ multiplex PCR was the method, and the copy in TCRdb shows in-frame clones only, minus some. The sample contains tens of thousands of clones, roughly 93% of which appear only once. Source material: T cells isolated from PBMCs. All receptors derive from a human donor in good health. CDR3s include the opening cysteine and the closing phenylalanine or tryptophan. D genes are given only for firm matches. Part of the rows lack a size; the others show once, few, many or a class for expanded clones.

clone_size: once
j_call: TRBJ1-1
v_call: TRBV9
d_call: TRBD1
cdr3_nt: TGTGCCAGCAGCTCGGGACAGGGAATGAACACTGAAGCTTTCTTT
cdr3_aa: CASSSGQGMNTEAFF

clone_size: -
j_call: TRBJ1-3
v_call: TRBV13
d_call: -
cdr3_nt: TGTGCCAGCAGCTCCACAGGGACTGGAAACACCATATATTTT
cdr3_aa: CASSSTGTGNTIYF

clone_size: -
j_call: TRBJ2-7
v_call: TRBV4-2
d_call: TRBD2
cdr3_nt: TGTGCCAGCAGCCTGAGGACTAGCGGGAGTTACGAGCAGTACTTC
cdr3_aa: CASSLRTSGSYEQYF

clone_size: -
j_call: TRBJ2-3
v_call: TRBV29-1
d_call: -
cdr3_nt: TGCAGCGTTGAAGATCTATTTCAGGGTACAGATACGCAGTATTTT
cdr3_aa: CSVEDLFQGTDTQYF

clone_size: -
j_call: TRBJ2-1
v_call: TRBV7-8
d_call: TRBD2
cdr3_nt: TGTGCCAGCAGCCCCCCCGGGGGGGGTGAGCAGTTCTTC
cdr3_aa: CASSPPGGGEQFF

clone_size: -
j_call: TRBJ2-7
v_call: TRBV6-5
d_call: TRBD2
cdr3_nt: TGTGCCAGCAGTTACGTGGCGGGGGGGAGGTGGTACGAGCAGTACTTC
cdr3_aa: CASSYVAGGRWYEQYF

clone_size: once
j_call: TRBJ1-6
v_call: TRBV7-9
d_call: -
cdr3_nt: TGTGCCAGCAGGAACAGTTCCTATAATTCACCCCTCCACTTT
cdr3_aa: CASRNSSYNSPLHF

clone_size: -
j_call: TRBJ1-3
v_call: TRBV9
d_call: TRBD1
cdr3_nt: TGTGCCAGCAGCTCCAGGACAGGGGAGAACACCATATATTTT
cdr3_aa: CASSSRTGENTIYF

clone_size: -
j_call: TRBJ1-2
v_call: TRBV6-5
d_call: TRBD1
cdr3_nt: TGTGCCAGCAGTCCCGGACAGGGATGGAACTATGGCTACACCTTC
cdr3_aa: CASSPGQGWNYGYTF

clone_size: -
j_call: TRBJ2-3
v_call: TRBV5-1
d_call: TRBD2
cdr3_nt: TGCGCCAGCAGCTTGGCCGAGAGTAGCGGGACACCCAGCCATGGTCCAGATACGCAGTATTTT
cdr3_aa: CASSLAESSGTPSHGPDTQYF

clone_size: -
j_call: TRBJ2-7
v_call: TRBV11-2
d_call: TRBD1
cdr3_nt: TGTGCCAGCAGCTTACTTGAACAGGGGAGCGAGCAGTACTTC
cdr3_aa: CASSLLEQGSEQYF

clone_size: -
j_call: TRBJ2-2
v_call: TRBV19
d_call: TRBD1
cdr3_nt: TGTGCCAGTAGCAACTGGGACAGGGGAGCTTCGAACACCGGGGAGCTGTTTTTT
cdr3_aa: CASSNWDRGASNTGELFF

clone_size: -
j_call: TRBJ1-1
v_call: TRBV27
d_call: TRBD1
cdr3_nt: TGTGCCAGCAGTTCCACAGGGGGGAAAGTGAACACTGAAGCTTTCTTT
cdr3_aa: CASSSTGGKVNTEAFF

clone_size: -
j_call: TRBJ1-1
v_call: TRBV30
d_call: -
cdr3_nt: TGTGCCCGGACCGACGGGGTCTTTACGAGGACTGAAGCTTTCTTT
cdr3_aa: CARTDGVFTRTEAFF

clone_size: -
j_call: TRBJ1-3
v_call: TRBV4-1
d_call: -
cdr3_nt: TGCGCCAGCAGCCAAGAACCTTACAGGGCCGACACCATATATTTT
cdr3_aa: CASSQEPYRADTIYF

clone_size: -
j_call: TRBJ1-2
v_call: TRBV30
d_call: TRBD1
cdr3_nt: TGTGCCTGGGGGACAGGGGTTGGCTACACCTTC
cdr3_aa: CAWGTGVGYTF

clone_size: few
j_call: TRBJ1-5
v_call: TRBV4-1
d_call: TRBD1
cdr3_nt: TGCGCCAGCAGCCAACGTGGACAGGCCCATCAGCCCCAGCATTTT
cdr3_aa: CASSQRGQAHQPQHF

clone_size: -
j_call: TRBJ1-4
v_call: TRBV28
d_call: -
cdr3_nt: TGTGCCAGCATGACCCGGGGGGAAAAACTGTTTTTT
cdr3_aa: CASMTRGEKLFF

clone_size: -
j_call: TRBJ2-1
v_call: TRBV30
d_call: -
cdr3_nt: TGTGCCTGGAGTAGGGGGTTGACCTCCAGCTCCTACAATGAGCAGTTCTTC
cdr3_aa: CAWSRGLTSSSYNEQFF

clone_size: -
j_call: TRBJ2-2
v_call: TRBV6-6
d_call: TRBD1
cdr3_nt: TGTGCCAGCCGCGACAGGGCTGTAAGAACCGGGGAGCTGTTTTTT
cdr3_aa: CASRDRAVRTGELFF

clone_size: -
j_call: TRBJ1-5
v_call: TRBV19
d_call: TRBD1
cdr3_nt: TGTGCCAGTAGCTACAGGGGTAGCAATCAGCCCCAGCATTTT
cdr3_aa: CASSYRGSNQPQHF

clone_size: -
j_call: TRBJ1-5
v_call: TRBV6-6
d_call: -
cdr3_nt: TGTGCCAGCAGTTACGACAACTGGGCACATAGTCAGCCCCAGCATTTT
cdr3_aa: CASSYDNWAHSQPQHF

clone_size: -
j_call: TRBJ1-4
v_call: TRBV5-8
d_call: TRBD1
cdr3_nt: TGTGCCAGCAGCCCGTGGACAGGGGGCGCCCCTAATGAAAAACTGTTTTTT
cdr3_aa: CASSPWTGGAPNEKLFF

clone_size: -
j_call: TRBJ1-1
v_call: TRBV25-1
d_call: -
cdr3_nt: TGTGCCAGCAGTGATTTATCTCGGGACACTGAAGCTTTCTTT
cdr3_aa: CASSDLSRDTEAFF

clone_size: -
j_call: TRBJ2-7
v_call: TRBV25-1
d_call: -
cdr3_nt: TGTGCCAGCAGTGTACAGGATGTGAGCTCCTACGAGCAGTACTTC
cdr3_aa: CASSVQDVSSYEQYF

clone_size: -
j_call: TRBJ2-1
v_call: TRBV13
d_call: TRBD2
cdr3_nt: TGTGCCAGCAGCTTTGGGGATAGCGGGAGGGGCTCCTACAATGAGCAGTTCTTC
cdr3_aa: CASSFGDSGRGSYNEQFF

clone_size: -
j_call: TRBJ2-7
v_call: TRBV5-1
d_call: TRBD2
cdr3_nt: TGCGCCAGCAGCTTGGTGACGGGAGGCACCTTTGAGCAGTACTTC
cdr3_aa: CASSLVTGGTFEQYF

clone_size: -
j_call: TRBJ1-2
v_call: TRBV19
d_call: TRBD1
cdr3_nt: TGTGCTTTGGGACAGGGTGACTATGGCTACACCTTC
cdr3_aa: CALGQGDYGYTF

clone_size: -
j_call: TRBJ2-1
v_call: TRBV27
d_call: -
cdr3_nt: TGTGCCAGCAGTTTAGACGGGGTAGGCTTTTACAATGAGCAGTTCTTC
cdr3_aa: CASSLDGVGFYNEQFF

clone_size: few
j_call: TRBJ1-1
v_call: TRBV30
d_call: TRBD1
cdr3_nt: TGTGCCTGGAGTCCTCAGGGGGCGGTAGCTTTCTTT
cdr3_aa: CAWSPQGAVAFF

clone_size: -
j_call: TRBJ1-1
v_call: TRBV21-1
d_call: -
cdr3_nt: TGTGCCAGCAGCAAAAAACTACGGGCTTTCTTT
cdr3_aa: CASSKKLRAFF

clone_size: -
j_call: TRBJ2-7
v_call: TRBV4-2
d_call: -
cdr3_nt: TGTGCCAGCAGCCAAGATGAGCTGACCTACGAGCAGTACTTC
cdr3_aa: CASSQDELTYEQYF

clone_size: -
j_call: TRBJ1-1
v_call: TRBV9
d_call: -
cdr3_nt: TGTGCCAGCAGCTCCGTAGTGTCAGACGAGGCTGAAGCTTTCTTT
cdr3_aa: CASSSVVSDEAEAFF

clone_size: -
j_call: TRBJ1-1
v_call: TRBV5-4
d_call: -
cdr3_nt: TGTGCCAGCAGCCTTCCTGGGGCCTGGGACACTGAAGCTTTCTTT
cdr3_aa: CASSLPGAWDTEAFF

clone_size: once
j_call: TRBJ1-6
v_call: TRBV4-1
d_call: -
cdr3_nt: TGCGCCAGCAGCCAAGATCGACGGGATAATTCACCCCTCCACTTT
cdr3_aa: CASSQDRRDNSPLHF

clone_size: -
j_call: TRBJ1-2
v_call: TRBV5-1
d_call: TRBD1
cdr3_nt: TGCGCCAGCAGCTATTGGAAAGACAGGGTTGATGGCTACACCTTC
cdr3_aa: CASSYWKDRVDGYTF

clone_size: -
j_call: TRBJ2-7
v_call: TRBV4-1
d_call: TRBD2
cdr3_nt: TGCGCCAGCAGCCAAGGCGGGGGCGGGAGGGCTAGCTCCTACGAGCAGTACTTC
cdr3_aa: CASSQGGGGRASSYEQYF

clone_size: -
j_call: TRBJ1-1
v_call: TRBV28
d_call: -
cdr3_nt: TGTGCCAGCAGTTTAAGCGCAGGACAGATGAACACTGAAGCTTTCTTT
cdr3_aa: CASSLSAGQMNTEAFF

clone_size: -
j_call: TRBJ2-2
v_call: TRBV6-1
d_call: -
cdr3_nt: TGTGCCAGCAGGCCTACAGGGTTCGGGGAGCTGTTTTTT
cdr3_aa: CASRPTGFGELFF

clone_size: -
j_call: TRBJ1-6
v_call: TRBV9
d_call: -
cdr3_nt: TGTGCCAGCAGCGCGATGGACAGTTTTTCCTATAATTCACCCCTCCACTTT
cdr3_aa: CASSAMDSFSYNSPLHF

clone_size: -
j_call: TRBJ2-7
v_call: TRBV2
d_call: -
cdr3_nt: TGTGCCAGCAGAGAGATAAGACAGCCGGACTACGAGCAGTACTTC
cdr3_aa: CASREIRQPDYEQYF

clone_size: -
j_call: TRBJ1-2
v_call: TRBV15
d_call: TRBD1
cdr3_nt: TGTGCCACCAGCACCCGGGGACAGGGGAGAACTCGTACCTTGGAGGGCTACACCTTC
cdr3_aa: CATSTRGQGRTRTLEGYTF

clone_size: -
j_call: TRBJ1-1
v_call: TRBV5-6
d_call: TRBD1
cdr3_nt: TGTGCCAGCAGCTTGGGACAGGGAGGTACTGAAGCTTTCTTT
cdr3_aa: CASSLGQGGTEAFF

clone_size: few
j_call: TRBJ2-2
v_call: TRBV7-9
d_call: -
cdr3_nt: TGTGCCAGCACCCAGAGGAGGGAGCTGTTTTTT
cdr3_aa: CASTQRRELFF

clone_size: -
j_call: TRBJ2-2
v_call: TRBV5-1
d_call: TRBD2
cdr3_nt: TGCGCCAGCAGCTTACCGGGACTAGCGTCTAACACCGGGGAGCTGTTTTTT
cdr3_aa: CASSLPGLASNTGELFF

clone_size: -
j_call: TRBJ2-1
v_call: TRBV20-1
d_call: -
cdr3_nt: TGCAGTGCCAGGCGGGACAATGAGCAGTTCTTC
cdr3_aa: CSARRDNEQFF

clone_size: -
j_call: TRBJ2-1
v_call: TRBV5-1
d_call: TRBD2
cdr3_nt: TGCGCCAGCAGCTTAGGCGGGGGCTCCTACAATGAGCAGTTCTTC
cdr3_aa: CASSLGGGSYNEQFF

clone_size: -
j_call: TRBJ1-2
v_call: TRBV6-5
d_call: TRBD1
cdr3_nt: TGTGCCAGCAGTTATACAGGGGTGAGGGGCTACACCTTC
cdr3_aa: CASSYTGVRGYTF

clone_size: once
j_call: TRBJ2-5
v_call: TRBV7-2
d_call: TRBD2
cdr3_nt: TGTGCCAGCAGGCCGGGACTAGCGGGATTTGGGACCCAGTACTTC
cdr3_aa: CASRPGLAGFGTQYF

clone_size: -
j_call: TRBJ1-5
v_call: TRBV28
d_call: TRBD1
cdr3_nt: TGTGCCAGCAGTCCCCGGGACAGGGTACGTCAGCCCCAGCATTTT
cdr3_aa: CASSPRDRVRQPQHF

clone_size: -
j_call: TRBJ2-7
v_call: TRBV28
d_call: TRBD2
cdr3_nt: TGTGCCAGCAGCCAAGTGGGACTAGCGGGAGGGCCCCGGTTTAACTACGAGCAGTACTTC
cdr3_aa: CASSQVGLAGGPRFNYEQYF

clone_size: -
j_call: TRBJ1-2
v_call: TRBV27
d_call: -
cdr3_nt: TGTGCCAGCAGTTTATATTCAGGGTCCTATGGCTACACCTTC
cdr3_aa: CASSLYSGSYGYTF

clone_size: -
j_call: TRBJ1-3
v_call: TRBV25-1
d_call: TRBD1
cdr3_nt: TGTGCCAGCAGTGAATTGGACAGGGCTGGAAACACCATATATTTT
cdr3_aa: CASSELDRAGNTIYF

clone_size: -
j_call: TRBJ1-2
v_call: TRBV10-3
d_call: -
cdr3_nt: TGTGCCATCAGTGAGGGACAGAGGGACTATGGCTACACCTTC
cdr3_aa: CAISEGQRDYGYTF

clone_size: -
j_call: TRBJ2-7
v_call: TRBV9
d_call: -
cdr3_nt: TGTGCCAGCAGCGTAGTGGAGGTCGGCGAGCAGTACTTC
cdr3_aa: CASSVVEVGEQYF

clone_size: -
j_call: TRBJ1-2
v_call: TRBV11-2
d_call: -
cdr3_nt: TGTGCCAGCCGTGAGGGGGGGTACGATGGCTACACCTTC
cdr3_aa: CASREGGYDGYTF

clone_size: -
j_call: TRBJ2-7
v_call: TRBV15
d_call: TRBD1
cdr3_nt: TGTGCCACCAGCAGAGATCCAGGGGGCGCTGGTTACGAGCAGTACTTC
cdr3_aa: CATSRDPGGAGYEQYF

clone_size: -
j_call: TRBJ1-5
v_call: TRBV6-6
d_call: -
cdr3_nt: TGTGCCAGCAGCCCAGGGTCCTCTGCCAATCAGCCCCAGCATTTT
cdr3_aa: CASSPGSSANQPQHF

clone_size: -
j_call: TRBJ2-1
v_call: TRBV18
d_call: TRBD2
cdr3_nt: TGTGCCAGCTCACCACCAGGTACGCGGGGGGGCTCTTCTGAGCAGTTCTTC
cdr3_aa: CASSPPGTRGGSSEQFF